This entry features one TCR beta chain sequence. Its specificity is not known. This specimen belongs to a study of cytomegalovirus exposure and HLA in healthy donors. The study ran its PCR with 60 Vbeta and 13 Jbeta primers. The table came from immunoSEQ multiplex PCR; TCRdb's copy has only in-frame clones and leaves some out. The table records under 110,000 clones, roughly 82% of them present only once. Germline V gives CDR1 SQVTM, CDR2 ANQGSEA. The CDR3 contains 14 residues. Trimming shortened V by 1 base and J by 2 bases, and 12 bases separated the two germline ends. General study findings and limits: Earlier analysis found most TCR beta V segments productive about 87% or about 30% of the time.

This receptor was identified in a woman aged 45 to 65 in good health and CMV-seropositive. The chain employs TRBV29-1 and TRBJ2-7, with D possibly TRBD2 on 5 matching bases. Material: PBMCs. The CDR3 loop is CSVEVGLATYEQYF. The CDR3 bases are TGCAGCGTTGAAGTTGGACTGGCGACCTACGAGCAGTACTTC.